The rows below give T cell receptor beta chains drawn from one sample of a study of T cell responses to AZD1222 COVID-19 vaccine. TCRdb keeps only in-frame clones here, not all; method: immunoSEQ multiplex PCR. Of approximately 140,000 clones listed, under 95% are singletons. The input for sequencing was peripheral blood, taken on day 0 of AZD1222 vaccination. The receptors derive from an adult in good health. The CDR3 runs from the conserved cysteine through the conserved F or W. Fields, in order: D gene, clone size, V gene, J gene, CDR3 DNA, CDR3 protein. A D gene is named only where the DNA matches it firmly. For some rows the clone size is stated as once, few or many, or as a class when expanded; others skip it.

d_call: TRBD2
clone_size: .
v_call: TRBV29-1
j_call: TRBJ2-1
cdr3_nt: TGCAGCGTTGGGGTTGGGGGAGGGTATAATGAGCAGTTCTTC
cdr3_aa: CSVGVGGGYNEQFF

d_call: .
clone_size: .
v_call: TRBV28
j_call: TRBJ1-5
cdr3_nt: TGTGCCAGCAGCATCGACAGTAGCAATCAGCCCCAGCATTTT
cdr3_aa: CASSIDSSNQPQHF

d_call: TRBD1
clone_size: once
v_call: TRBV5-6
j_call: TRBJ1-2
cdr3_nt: TGTGCCAGCAGCCAAGTTTTGTGGAGGACAGGGGGATTTCAAGGCTACACCTTC
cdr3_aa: CASSQVLWRTGGFQGYTF

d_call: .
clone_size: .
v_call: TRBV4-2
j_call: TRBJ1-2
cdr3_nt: TGTGCCAGCGGGGACTCGGCCGGGTTTGGTGGCTACACCTTC
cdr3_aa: CASGDSAGFGGYTF

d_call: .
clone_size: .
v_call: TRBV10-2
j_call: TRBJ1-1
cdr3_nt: TGCGCCAGCAGTGCCCGGCCGGCGTACACTGAAGCTTTCTTT
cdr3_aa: CASSARPAYTEAFF

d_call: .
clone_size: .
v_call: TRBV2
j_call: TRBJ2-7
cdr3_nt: TGTGCCAGCAGTGAAGATGGACTACTCTACGAGCAGTACTTC
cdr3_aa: CASSEDGLLYEQYF

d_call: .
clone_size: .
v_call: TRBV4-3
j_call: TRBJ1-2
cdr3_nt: TGCGCCAGCAGCCAAGATTCGGCCAGGGGTGGACATGGCTACACCTTC
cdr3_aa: CASSQDSARGGHGYTF

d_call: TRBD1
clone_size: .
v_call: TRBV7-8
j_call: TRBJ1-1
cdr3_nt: TGTGCCAGCAGCTTGGACCGACAGGGGGGAGCTTTCTTT
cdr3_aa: CASSLDRQGGAFF

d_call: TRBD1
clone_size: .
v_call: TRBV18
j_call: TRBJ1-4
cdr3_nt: TGTGCCAGCTCAACCAATTTTGACAGGGAAGAAAAACTGTTTTTT
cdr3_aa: CASSTNFDREEKLFF

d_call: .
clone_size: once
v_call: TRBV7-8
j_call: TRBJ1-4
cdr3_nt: TGTGCCAGCAGCCCCCGTAACGAGAATGAAAAACTGTTTTTT
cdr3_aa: CASSPRNENEKLFF

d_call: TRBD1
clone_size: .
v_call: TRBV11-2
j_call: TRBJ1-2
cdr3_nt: TGTGCCAGCAGCACCCAAGGACAGGGAAGGGATGGCTACACCTTC
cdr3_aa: CASSTQGQGRDGYTF

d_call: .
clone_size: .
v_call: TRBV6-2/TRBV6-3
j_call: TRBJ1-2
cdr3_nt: TGTGCCAGCAGTTACGGAACGGGCCGCTATGGCTACACCTTC
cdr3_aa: CASSYGTGRYGYTF

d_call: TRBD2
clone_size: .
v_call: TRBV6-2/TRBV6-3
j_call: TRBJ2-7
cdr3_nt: TGTGCCAGCAGTTCCGCTTGGGGGGGTCTCTACGAGCAGTACTTC
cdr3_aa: CASSSAWGGLYEQYF

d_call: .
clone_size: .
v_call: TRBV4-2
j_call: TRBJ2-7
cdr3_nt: TGTGCCAGCAGCCAAGAAGGCCCCCCCTACGAGCAGTACTTC
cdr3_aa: CASSQEGPPYEQYF

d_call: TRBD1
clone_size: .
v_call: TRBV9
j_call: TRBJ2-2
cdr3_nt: TGTGCCAGCAGCGGTCCGGGACAGACTAACACCGGGGAGCTGTTTTTT
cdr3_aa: CASSGPGQTNTGELFF

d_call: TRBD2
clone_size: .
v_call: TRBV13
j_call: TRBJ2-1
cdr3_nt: TGTGCCAGCAGCCAACTGACTAGCGGGAGGTCGAATGAGCAGTTCTTC
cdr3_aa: CASSQLTSGRSNEQFF

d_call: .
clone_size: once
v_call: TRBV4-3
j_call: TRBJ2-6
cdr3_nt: TGCGCCAGCAGCCAAGATCGGGCAGGGAATTACCTTAACTCTGGGGCCAACGTCCTGACTTTC
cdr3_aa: CASSQDRAGNYLNSGANVLTF

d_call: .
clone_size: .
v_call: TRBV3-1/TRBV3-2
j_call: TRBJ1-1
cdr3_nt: TGTGCCAGCAGCTTCCGGGGAAAACCTGAAGCTTTCTTT
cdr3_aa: CASSFRGKPEAFF

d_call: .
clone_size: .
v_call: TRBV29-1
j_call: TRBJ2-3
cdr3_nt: TGCAGCGTTGAATACGGGGGCCTCACAGATACGCAGTATTTT
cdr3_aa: CSVEYGGLTDTQYF

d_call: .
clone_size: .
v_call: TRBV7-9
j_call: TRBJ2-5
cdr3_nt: TGTGCCAGCAGCTTAGGCGGTGAGAGCCGCGAGACCCAGTACTTC
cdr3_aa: CASSLGGESRETQYF

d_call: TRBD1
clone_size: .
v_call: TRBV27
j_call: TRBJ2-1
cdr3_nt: TGTGCCAGCAAGATGGGACAGGGAAACAATGAGCAGTTCTTC
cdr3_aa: CASKMGQGNNEQFF

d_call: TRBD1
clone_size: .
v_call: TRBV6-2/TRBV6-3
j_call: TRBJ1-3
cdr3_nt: TGTGCCAGCAGTTGGGACAGCTCTGGAAACACCATATATTTT
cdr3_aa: CASSWDSSGNTIYF

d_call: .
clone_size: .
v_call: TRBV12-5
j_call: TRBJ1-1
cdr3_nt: TGTGCTAGTGGGACAACCCTAATCACTGAAGCTTTCTTT
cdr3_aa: CASGTTLITEAFF

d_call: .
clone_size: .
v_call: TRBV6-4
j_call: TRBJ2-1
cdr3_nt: TGTGCCAGCAAACAGGACGGGTGGGTGAAAGGACCTCAGTTCTTC
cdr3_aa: CASKQDGWVKGPQFF

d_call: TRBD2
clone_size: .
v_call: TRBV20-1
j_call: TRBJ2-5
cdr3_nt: TGCAGTGCTAGTGTGGCGGGGGACCTCCAAGAGACCCAGTACTTC
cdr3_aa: CSASVAGDLQETQYF

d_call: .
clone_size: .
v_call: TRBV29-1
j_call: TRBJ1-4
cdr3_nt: TGCAGCGTTGAACCGGGGGCAGGGGCTGAAAAACTGTTTTTT
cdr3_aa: CSVEPGAGAEKLFF